What follows are 21 T cell receptor beta chains derived from one specimen sequenced in a study of T cell responses to AZD1222 COVID-19 vaccine. TCRdb's table, derived via immunoSEQ multiplex PCR, lists solely in-frame clones and lacks some. The sample shows approximately 100,000 clones, just over 90% of them seen only once. The sample here was peripheral blood, taken on day 0 of AZD1222 vaccination. The receptors shown here come from an adult in good health.

V usage is TRBV24-1 and J usage is TRBJ2-1; possibly TRBD1 or TRBD2 for D (6 bases each). Germline loops: CDR1 KGHDR, CDR2 SFDVKD. The ends were cut back, 4 bases at V and 3 bases at J, with 9 bases in the middle. The CDR3 spans 14 residues. The CDR3 region is CATSEGGIYNEQFF. The CDR3 DNA sequence: TGTGCCACCAGTGAAGGGGGGATCTACAATGAGCAGTTCTTC.

V and J are TRBV14 and TRBJ1-2, with TRBD1 as a possible D gene (6 bases). The CDR3 has 15 amino acids. Trimming took 1 base from V and 4 from J, leaving 13 bases between them. Per the germline V gene, CDR1 is SGHDN and CDR2 is FVKESK. The CDR3 DNA follows: TGTGCCAGCAGCCAAGTATCGGGGGGCAGCTATGGCTACACCTTC. It encodes CASSQVSGGSYGYTF.

This clone was recorded once. This sequence joins TRBV28 and TRBJ1-5; D might be TRBD1 (6 bases). CDR1 and CDR2 (germline): MDHEN, SYDVKM. With 7 bases removed from V and 3 bases from J, the gap between germline ends came to 13 bases. The CDR3 sequence is 14 residues long. DNA for the CDR3: TGTGCCAGCACCCCGGGGGGGCTCAATCAGCCCCAGCATTTT. Protein product: CASTPGGLNQPQHF.

The V gene is TRBV5-4, the J gene TRBJ2-3; D is uncertain. Trimming pared 0 bases from V and 8 bases from J, leaving 4 bases between. The germline V gene encodes CDR1 SGHNT and CDR2 YYREEE (reference sequence). The CDR3 length is 11 residues. The CDR3: CASSLGTTQYF. For the CDR3, the DNA is TGTGCCAGCAGCTTGGGGACTACGCAGTATTTT.

This chain joins TRBV6-5 and TRBJ1-2; unclear D gene. The germline CDR1 and CDR2 sequences are MNHEY and SVGAGI. The CDR3 is 13 amino acids. V was trimmed by 2 bases and J by 5 bases, leaving 9 bases between them. CDR3 sequence: CASSYGVEYGYTF. The CDR3 region has the DNA TGTGCCAGCAGTTACGGGGTGGAATATGGCTACACCTTC.

The CDR3 bases are TGTGCCAGCAGGAGTTGGGGACAAATCCAAGAGACCCAGTACTTC. Amino acid sequence: CASRSWGQIQETQYF. The V call is TRBV27, the J call TRBJ2-5, with a weak D call TRBD1 (6 bases). With 6 bases removed from V and 1 base from J, the gap between germline ends came to 15 bases. This CDR3 region has 15 residues. Germline CDR1 reads MNHEY; CDR2 reads SMNVEV (reference sequence).

The rearrangement joins TRBV5-8 to TRBJ1-4; no clear D gene. Trimming left V 3 bases short and J 2 bases short, with 11 bases between. This CDR3 region has 15 residues. CDR1 SGHTS and CDR2 YDEGEE come from the germline V gene. The CDR3 DNA reads as TGTGCCAGCAGCTGGGGAGGGAGGACTAATGAAAAACTGTTTTTT. Translation: CASSWGGRTNEKLFF.

The V call is TRBV7-8, the J call TRBJ1-1; D is possibly TRBD1 (5 bases). The V gene's germline CDR1 is SGHVS and CDR2 FQNEAQ. Trimming removed 1 base at V and 1 base at J, with 16 bases between. This CDR3 has 17 residues. The DNA of the CDR3 is TGTGCCAGCAGCTTAGAGGGGCCGGGACGGTCGAACACTGAAGCTTTCTTT. Its translation: CASSLEGPGRSNTEAFF.

This clone was recorded a few times. Mismatch with germline at one junction end may stem from a read error. The genes are TRBV19 and TRBJ2-7, with D possibly matching TRBD2 (6 bases). Germline V gene lookup returns CDR1 LNHDA and CDR2 SQIVND (reference sequence). The CDR3 runs 16 residues. CDR3 sequence reads: CASSPSGDWSSSEQYF. The CDR3, as DNA: TGTGCCAGTAGCCCCTCGGGGGACTGGAGTTCCTCCGAGCAGTACTTC.

This rearrangement joins TRBV30 to TRBJ1-6; the D is unclear. Trimming pared 3 bases from V and 5 bases from J, leaving 8 bases between. The CDR3 has 13 amino acids. Germline assignment: CDR1 GTSNPN and CDR2 SVGIG (reference sequence). Written as DNA, the CDR3 is TGTGCCTGGAGGTCCGGTGATAATTCACCCCTCCACTTT. The encoded protein is CAWRSGDNSPLHF.

This clone was counted a single time. The chain uses TRBV2 and TRBJ2-1; D gene unclear. This CDR3 has 14 residues. Germline CDR1 reads SNHLY; CDR2 reads FYNNEI. The ends were cut back, 6 bases at V and 0 bases at J, with 9 bases in the middle. The CDR3 nucleotides read TGTGCCAGCAGCAAGCCCGACTCCTACAATGAGCAGTTCTTC. It encodes CASSKPDSYNEQFF.

This chain joins TRBV6-2 or TRBV6-3 and TRBJ2-5; 9 nucleotides agree with TRBD2. Trimming took 4 bases from V and 2 from J; bases not matched to a gene: 11. Germline lookup yields CDR1 MNHEY and CDR2 SVGEGT. This CDR3 is 17 amino acids long. The CDR3 sequence: CASSSPFQAGGQETQYF. DNA for the CDR3: TGTGCCAGCAGTTCCCCGTTTCAAGCGGGGGGACAAGAGACCCAGTACTTC.

V usage is TRBV10-3 and J usage is TRBJ2-3, with a tentative D call TRBD2 (6 bases). The CDR3 totals 13 residues. The ends were cut back, 4 bases at V and 5 bases at J, with 10 bases in the middle. CDR1 is ENHRY, CDR2 SYGVKD, per germline. The CDR3 loop is CAISGRGGDTQYF. In DNA, the CDR3 is TGTGCCATCAGTGGGAGGGGTGGAGATACGCAGTATTTT.

The chain has TRBV20-1 and TRBJ1-2, with D uncertain. The CDR3 is made up of 10 amino acids. Germline values: CDR1 DFQATT, CDR2 SNEGSKA (reference sequence). V was shortened by 6 bases and J by 4 bases, with 6 bases between the two germline ends. Written as DNA, the CDR3 is TGCAGTGCCCAGTTCTATGGCTACACCTTC. Encoded protein: CSAQFYGYTF.

This chain links TRBV30 with TRBJ1-6; no clear D. Germline V CDR1 and CDR2: GTSNPN, SVGIG (reference sequence). This CDR3 spans 12 amino acids. Trimming cost V 2 bases and J 5 bases, with 4 bases left between them. DNA for the CDR3: TGTGCCTGGAGTACAAATAATTCACCCCTCCACTTT. Protein product: CAWSTNNSPLHF.

This clone was recorded only once. The chain uses TRBV27 and TRBJ1-2; D is possibly TRBD1 (6 bases). Between the trimmed V and J ends, which lost 2 bases and 2 bases, there was a span of 15 bases. Germline CDR1 is MNHEY and CDR2 is SMNVEV (reference sequence). The CDR3 is made up of 16 amino acids. The CDR3 region has the DNA TGTGCCAGCAGTTTAAGGGGAGGGGGTAGAAACTATGGCTACACCTTC. Translating gives CASSLRGGGRNYGYTF.

The V and J genes are TRBV5-1 and TRBJ2-5; 8 positions match TRBD1. J lost 6 bases, V lost 4 bases, and 8 bases had no gene match. CDR1 is SGHRS and CDR2 is YFSETQ in the germline V gene. This CDR3 spans 14 amino acids. CDR3 nucleotide sequence: TGCGCCAGCAGCGGAACACAGGGGGGACAGACCCAGTACTTC. This gives the protein CASSGTQGGQTQYF.

The rearrangement joins TRBV18 to TRBJ1-3; D remains unclear. Trimming took 5 bases from V and 0 from J, leaving 14 bases between them. CDR3 length equals 16 residues. Germline V gene sequence: CDR1 KGHSH, CDR2 LQKENI. The DNA for the CDR3 is TGTGCCAGCTCAGACCGGCGAGGGCCCTCTGGAAACACCATATATTTT. Its translation: CASSDRRGPSGNTIYF.

This chain uses TRBV27 with TRBJ2-7, with a possible D match to TRBD2 (7 bases). The germline V gene encodes CDR1 MNHEY and CDR2 SMNVEV (reference sequence). The V end lost 10 bases, the J end lost 0 bases, and 13 bases lay between the germline ends. The CDR3 runs to 13 residues. CDR3 sequence: CATLAGASYEQYF. CDR3 coding DNA: TGTGCCACCCTTGCGGGGGCCTCCTACGAGCAGTACTTC.

This chain joins TRBV7-2 and TRBJ2-7, with a possible D match to TRBD1 (5 bases). This CDR3 has 15 residues. Germline CDR1 is SGHTA and CDR2 is FQGNSA. V gave up 5 bases and J gave up 2 bases, with 16 bases separating them. CDR3 coding DNA: TGTGCCAGCAGCCCAGGTCAGGGCGGAACCTACGAGCAGTACTTC. Translation gives CASSPGQGGTYEQYF.

The CDR3 loop reads CASSVAQGNYEQYF. The CDR3 nucleotides are TGTGCCAGCAGCGTAGCGCAGGGGAACTACGAGCAGTACTTC. The chain links TRBV9 to TRBJ2-7; possible D gene TRBD1, 6 bases. The CDR3 has 14 amino acids. With 0 bases removed from V and 3 bases from J, the gap between germline ends came to 10 bases. Germline V gene lookup returns CDR1 SGDLS and CDR2 YYNGEE.